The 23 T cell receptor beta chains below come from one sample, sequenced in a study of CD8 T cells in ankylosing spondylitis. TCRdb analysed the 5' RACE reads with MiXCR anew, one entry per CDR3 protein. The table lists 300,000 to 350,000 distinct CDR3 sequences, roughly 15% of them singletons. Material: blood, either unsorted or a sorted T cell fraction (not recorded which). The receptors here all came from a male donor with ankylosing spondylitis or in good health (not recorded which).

CDR3 sequence (DNA): TGTGCCAGCAGTGTCGCAGGGATCGGTGAAAAACTGTTTTTT. This gives the protein CASSVAGIGEKLFF. The chain employs TRBV25-1 and TRBJ1-4, with a possible D match to TRBD1 (5 bases). CDR1 and CDR2 (germline): MGHDK, SYGVNS. Trimming removed 4 bases from V and 7 bases from J, with 13 bases in between. The CDR3 runs 14 residues.

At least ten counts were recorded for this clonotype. CDR3: CASSLDPLVDTQYF. The CDR3 bases are TGCGCCAGCAGCTTGGACCCCTTGGTCGATACGCAGTATTTT. The V gene is TRBV5-1, the J gene TRBJ2-3; unclear D gene. V dropped 0 bases and J dropped 6 bases, with 11 bases sitting between them. Per germline, CDR1 SGHRS and CDR2 YFSETQ. The CDR3 loop spans 14 amino acids.

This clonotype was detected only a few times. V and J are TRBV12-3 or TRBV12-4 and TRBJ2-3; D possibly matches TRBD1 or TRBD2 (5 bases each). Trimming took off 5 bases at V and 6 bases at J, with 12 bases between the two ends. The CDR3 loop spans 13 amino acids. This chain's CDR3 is CASSLNEGDTQYF. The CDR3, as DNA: TGTGCCAGCAGTCTCAATGAGGGGGATACGCAGTATTTT.

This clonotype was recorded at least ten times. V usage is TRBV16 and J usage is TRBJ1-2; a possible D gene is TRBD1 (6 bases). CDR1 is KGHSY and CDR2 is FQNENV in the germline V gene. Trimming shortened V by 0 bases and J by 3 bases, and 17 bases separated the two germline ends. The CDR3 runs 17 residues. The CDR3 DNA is TGTGCCAGCAGCCAATCGAGGGGGAGGGCGCAGGACTATGGCTACACCTTC. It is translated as CASSQSRGRAQDYGYTF.

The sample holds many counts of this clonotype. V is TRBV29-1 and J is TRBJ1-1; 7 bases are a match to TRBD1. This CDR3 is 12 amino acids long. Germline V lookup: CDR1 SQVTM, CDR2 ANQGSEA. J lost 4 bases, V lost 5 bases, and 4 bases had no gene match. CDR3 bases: TGCAGCGTTAGGGGGCTGATCACTGAAGCTTTCTTT. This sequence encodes CSVRGLITEAFF.

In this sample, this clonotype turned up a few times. The CDR3 protein is CASSHGQIYEQYF. The CDR3 DNA is TGCGCCAGCAGCCACGGACAGATCTACGAGCAGTACTTC. V usage is TRBV5-1 and J usage is TRBJ2-7; TRBD1 might be the D (6 bases). Trimming shortened V by 4 bases and J by 3 bases, and 11 bases separated the two germline ends. Germline V gene data show CDR1 as SGHRS and CDR2 as YFSETQ. The CDR3 length is 13 residues.

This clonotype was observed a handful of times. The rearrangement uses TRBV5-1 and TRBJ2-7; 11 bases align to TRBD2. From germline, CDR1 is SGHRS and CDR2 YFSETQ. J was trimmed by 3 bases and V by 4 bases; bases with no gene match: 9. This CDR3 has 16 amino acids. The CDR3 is CASSVTGTSGGYEQYF. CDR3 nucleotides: TGCGCCAGCAGCGTCACTGGGACTAGCGGAGGCTACGAGCAGTACTTC.

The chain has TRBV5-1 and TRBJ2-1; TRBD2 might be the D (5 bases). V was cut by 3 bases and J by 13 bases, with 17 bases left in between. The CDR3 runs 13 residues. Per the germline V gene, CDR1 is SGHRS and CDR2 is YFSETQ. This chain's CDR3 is CASSWGSLDFQFF. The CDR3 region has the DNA TGCGCCAGCAGCTGGGGATCTCTGGACTTCCAGTTCTTC. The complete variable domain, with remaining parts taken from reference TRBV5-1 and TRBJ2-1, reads KAGVTQTPRYLIKTRGQQVTLSCSPISGHRSVSWYQQTPGQGLQFLFEYFSETQRNKGNFPGRFSGRQFSNSRSEMNVSTLELGDSALYLCASSWGSLDFQFFGPGTRLTVL.

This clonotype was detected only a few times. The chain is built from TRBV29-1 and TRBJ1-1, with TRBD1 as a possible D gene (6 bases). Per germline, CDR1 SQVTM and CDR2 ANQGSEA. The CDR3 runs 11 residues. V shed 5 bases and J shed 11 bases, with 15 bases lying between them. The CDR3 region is CSVSGGPRAFF. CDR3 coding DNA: TGCAGCGTTTCGGGGGGGCCAAGGGCTTTCTTT.

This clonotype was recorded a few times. The CDR3 region has the DNA TGTGCCACCAGCAGATCTGACAGATTCAACTATGGCTACACCTTC. Its protein is CATSRSDRFNYGYTF. V is TRBV15 and J is TRBJ1-2, with D tentatively TRBD1 (5 bases). The CDR3 extends over 15 amino acids. Trimming pared 2 bases from V and 2 bases from J, leaving 12 bases between. Germline V CDR1 and CDR2: LNHNV, YYDKDF (reference sequence).

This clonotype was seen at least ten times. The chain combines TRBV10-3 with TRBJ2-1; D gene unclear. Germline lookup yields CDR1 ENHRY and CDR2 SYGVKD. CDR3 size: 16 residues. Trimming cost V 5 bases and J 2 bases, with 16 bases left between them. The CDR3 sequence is CAISPSGPFTYNEQFF. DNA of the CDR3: TGTGCCATCAGTCCGTCCGGGCCCTTCACCTACAATGAGCAGTTCTTC.

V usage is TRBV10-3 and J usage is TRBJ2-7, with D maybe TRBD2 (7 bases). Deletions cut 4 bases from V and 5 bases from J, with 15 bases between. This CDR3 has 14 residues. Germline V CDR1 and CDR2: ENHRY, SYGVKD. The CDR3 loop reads CAISGIRGANEQYF. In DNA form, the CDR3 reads TGTGCCATCAGTGGCATCCGGGGGGCGAACGAGCAGTACTTC.

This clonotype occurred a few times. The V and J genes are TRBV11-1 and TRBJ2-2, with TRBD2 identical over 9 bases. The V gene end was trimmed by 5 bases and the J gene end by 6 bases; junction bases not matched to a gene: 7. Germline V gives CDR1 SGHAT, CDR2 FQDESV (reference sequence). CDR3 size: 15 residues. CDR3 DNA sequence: TGTGCCAGCAGCCTAGGGGGACTAGCTTCCGGGGAGCTGTTTTTT. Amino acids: CASSLGGLASGELFF.

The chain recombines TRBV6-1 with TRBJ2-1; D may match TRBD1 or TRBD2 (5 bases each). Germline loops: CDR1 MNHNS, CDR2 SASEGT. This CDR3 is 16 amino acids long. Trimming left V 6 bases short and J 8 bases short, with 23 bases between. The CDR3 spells CASSPSGQGRSHEQFF. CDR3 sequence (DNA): TGTGCCAGCAGCCCCTCGGGGCAGGGAAGGTCGCATGAGCAGTTCTTC.

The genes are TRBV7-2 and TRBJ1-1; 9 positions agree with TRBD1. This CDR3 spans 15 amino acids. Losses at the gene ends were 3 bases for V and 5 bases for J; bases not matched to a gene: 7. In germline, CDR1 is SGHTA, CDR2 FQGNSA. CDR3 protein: CASSFTGGAGTEAFF. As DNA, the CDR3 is TGTGCCAGCAGCTTCACAGGGGGCGCAGGGACTGAAGCTTTCTTT.

DNA of the CDR3: TGTGCCAGCAGTTTAGCCTCGACAGGGGGCGAGAGTGGCTACACCTTC. Protein product: CASSLASTGGESGYTF. The rearrangement links TRBV12-3 or TRBV12-4 to TRBJ1-2; 10 nucleotides match TRBD1. The length of the CDR3 is 16 residues. The junction had 8 bases not matched to a gene; V was cut back by 0 bases and J by 7 bases.

Written as DNA, the CDR3 is TGTGCCAGCACCCGGACAGGGAGCTACGAGCAGTACTTC. It specifies CASTRTGSYEQYF. The rearrangement uses TRBV6-2 or TRBV6-3 and TRBJ2-7, with 8 positions matching TRBD1. V gave up 7 bases and J gave up 3 bases; unmatched junction bases: 5. The germline CDR1 and CDR2 sequences are MNHEY and SVGEGT. This CDR3 spans 13 amino acids.

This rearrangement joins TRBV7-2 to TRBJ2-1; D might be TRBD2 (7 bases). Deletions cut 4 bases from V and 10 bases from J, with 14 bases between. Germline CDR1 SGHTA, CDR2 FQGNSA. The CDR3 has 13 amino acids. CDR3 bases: TGTGCCAGCAGCTCTGGGGGGGCCGGAGAGCAGTTCTTC. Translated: CASSSGGAGEQFF.

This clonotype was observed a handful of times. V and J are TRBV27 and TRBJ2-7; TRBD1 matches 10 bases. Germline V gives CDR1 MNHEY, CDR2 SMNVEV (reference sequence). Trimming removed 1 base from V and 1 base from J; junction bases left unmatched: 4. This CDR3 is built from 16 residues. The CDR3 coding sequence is TGTGCCAGCAGTTTATACCGACAGGGGGCGTCCTACGAGCAGTACTTC. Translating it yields CASSLYRQGASYEQYF.

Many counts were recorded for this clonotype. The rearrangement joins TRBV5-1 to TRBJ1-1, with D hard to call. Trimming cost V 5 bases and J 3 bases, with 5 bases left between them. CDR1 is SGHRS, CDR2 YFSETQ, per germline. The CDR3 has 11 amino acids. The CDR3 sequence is CASSIDTEAFF. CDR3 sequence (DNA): TGCGCCAGCAGTATCGACACTGAAGCTTTCTTT.

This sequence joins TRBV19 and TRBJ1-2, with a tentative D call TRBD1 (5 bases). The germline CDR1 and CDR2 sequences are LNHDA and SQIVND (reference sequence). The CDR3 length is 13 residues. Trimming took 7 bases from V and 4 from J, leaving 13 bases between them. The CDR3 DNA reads TGTGCCAGTAACCCCACAGGACCCTATGGCTACACCTTC. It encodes CASNPTGPYGYTF.

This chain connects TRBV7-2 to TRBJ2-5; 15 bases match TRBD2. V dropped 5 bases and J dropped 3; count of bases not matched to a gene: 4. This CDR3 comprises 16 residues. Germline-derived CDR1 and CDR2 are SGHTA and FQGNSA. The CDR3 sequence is CASSIGLAGGEETQYF. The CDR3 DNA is TGTGCCAGCAGCATAGGACTAGCGGGAGGGGAAGAGACCCAGTACTTC.

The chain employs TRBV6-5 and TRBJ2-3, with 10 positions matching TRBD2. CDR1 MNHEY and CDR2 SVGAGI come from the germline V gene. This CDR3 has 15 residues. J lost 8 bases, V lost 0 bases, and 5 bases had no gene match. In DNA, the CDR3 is TGTGCCAGCAGTTACTCGCCCAGCGGGAGGGGTACGCAGTATTTT. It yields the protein CASSYSPSGRGTQYF.